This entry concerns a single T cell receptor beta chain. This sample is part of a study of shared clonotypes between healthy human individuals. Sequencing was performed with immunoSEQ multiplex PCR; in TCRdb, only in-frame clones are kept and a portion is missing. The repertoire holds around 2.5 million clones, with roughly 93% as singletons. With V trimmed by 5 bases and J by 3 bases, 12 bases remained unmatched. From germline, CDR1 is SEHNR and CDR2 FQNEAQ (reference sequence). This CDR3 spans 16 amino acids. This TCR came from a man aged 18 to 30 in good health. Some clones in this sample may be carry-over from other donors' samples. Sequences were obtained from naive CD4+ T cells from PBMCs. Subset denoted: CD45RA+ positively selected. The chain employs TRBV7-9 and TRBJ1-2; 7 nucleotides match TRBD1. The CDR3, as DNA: TGTGCCAGCAGCAGGGGGAGGGACAGCCATTACTATGGCTACACCTTC. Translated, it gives CASSRGRDSHYYGYTF. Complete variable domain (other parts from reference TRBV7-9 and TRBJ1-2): DTGVSQNPRHKITKRGQNVTFRCDPISEHNRLYWYRQTLGQGPEFLTYFQNEAQLEKSRLLSDRFSAERPKGSFSTLEIQRTEQGDSAMYLCASSRGRDSHYYGYTFGSGTRLTVV.